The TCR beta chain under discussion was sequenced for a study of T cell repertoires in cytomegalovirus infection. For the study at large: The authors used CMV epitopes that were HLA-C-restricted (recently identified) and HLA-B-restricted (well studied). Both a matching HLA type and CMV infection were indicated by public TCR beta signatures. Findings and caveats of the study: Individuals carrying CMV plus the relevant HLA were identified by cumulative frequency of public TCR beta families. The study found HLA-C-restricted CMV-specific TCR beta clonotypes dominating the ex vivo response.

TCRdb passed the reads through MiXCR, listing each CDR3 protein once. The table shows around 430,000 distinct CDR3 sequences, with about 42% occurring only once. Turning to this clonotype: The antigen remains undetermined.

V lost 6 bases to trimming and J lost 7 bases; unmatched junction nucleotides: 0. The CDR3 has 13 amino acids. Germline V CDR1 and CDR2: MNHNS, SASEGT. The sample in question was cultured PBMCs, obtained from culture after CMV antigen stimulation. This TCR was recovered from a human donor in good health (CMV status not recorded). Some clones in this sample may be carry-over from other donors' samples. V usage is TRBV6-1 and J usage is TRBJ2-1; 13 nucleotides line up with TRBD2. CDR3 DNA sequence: TGTGCCAGCAGGACTAGCGGGGGGAATGAGCAGTTCTTC. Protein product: CASRTSGGNEQFF.